Listed below are T cell receptor beta chains from one sample, sequenced in a study of T cells in Graves' hyperthyroidism and ophthalmopathy. TCRdb passed the multiplex PCR reads through MiXCR, listing each CDR3 protein once. The sample records 350,000 to 500,000 distinct CDR3 sequences, roughly 15% being singletons. Sequences were obtained from blood. The receptors stem from a woman aged 18-29 years with Graves' hyperthyroidism. Each CDR3 is given with its conserved first and last residue. A D gene is named only where the DNA matches it firmly. Size is stated for part of the rows, as once, few or many counts, or as a class when the clone is expanded.

many	TRBD1	TRBV27	TRBJ2-5	CASRTGGETQYF	TGTGCCAGTCGGACAGGGGGGGAGACCCAGTACTTC
many	NA	TRBV27	TRBJ2-3	CASSLEGSSTDTQYF	TGTGCCAGCAGTTTGGAAGGGTCATCCACAGATACGCAGTATTTT
NA	TRBD1	TRBV9	TRBJ2-7	CASSVEGQAPYEQYF	TGTGCCAGCAGCGTAGAGGGACAGGCCCCCTACGAGCAGTACTTC
NA	NA	TRBV6-1	TRBJ2-7	CASSEALATTVYEQYF	TGTGCCAGCAGTGAAGCGCTCGCGACAACAGTGTACGAGCAGTACTTC
many	NA	TRBV14	TRBJ2-7	CASSQDLLYEQYF	TGTGCCAGCAGCCAAGATTTACTTTACGAGCAGTACTTC
many	NA	TRBV7-6	TRBJ2-1	CASSSKTGYNEQFF	TGTGCCAGCAGCTCAAAGACTGGTTACAATGAGCAGTTCTTC
few	NA	TRBV20-1	TRBJ2-7	CSARDGSPTYEQYF	TGCAGTGCTAGAGATGGTTCTCCAACCTACGAGCAGTACTTC
NA	TRBD1	TRBV5-4	TRBJ2-4	CASSPSTGTLDIQYF	TGTGCCAGCAGCCCCTCGACAGGGACGTTAGACATTCAGTACTTC
few	TRBD1	TRBV6-2/TRBV6-3	TRBJ2-6	CASSNRGSGANVLTF	TGTGCCAGCAGCAACAGGGGTTCTGGGGCCAACGTCCTGACTTTC
many	TRBD1	TRBV18	TRBJ1-1	CASSPPGAGGNTEAFF	TGTGCCAGCTCACCACCCGGAGCAGGGGGCAACACTGAAGCTTTCTTT
many	TRBD1	TRBV27	TRBJ1-5	CASSISGTGDQPQHF	TGTGCCAGCAGCATCTCCGGGACAGGGGATCAGCCCCAGCATTTT
NA	NA	TRBV13	TRBJ1-4	CASSLGDEKLFF	TGTGCCAGCAGCTTAGGAGATGAAAAACTGTTTTTT
NA	NA	TRBV4-2	TRBJ1-6	CASSQVDKYNSPLHF	TGTGCCAGCAGCCAAGTGGACAAGTATAATTCACCCCTCCACTTT
NA	TRBD2	TRBV4-2	TRBJ2-7	CASSQDWLAGTHEQYF	TGTGCCAGCAGCCAAGATTGGCTAGCGGGAACGCACGAGCAGTACTTC
many	NA	TRBV28	TRBJ2-7	CASSLYRSRFSYEQYF	TGTGCCAGCAGTTTATATCGGAGCAGGTTCTCCTACGAGCAGTACTTC
few	TRBD2	TRBV18	TRBJ2-2	CASSPQGLAGGTELFF	TGTGCCAGCTCACCACAGGGATTAGCGGGAGGAACGGAGCTGTTTTTT
many	TRBD1	TRBV6-6	TRBJ1-5	CASSYSKSNRGRNQPQHF	TGTGCCAGCAGTTACTCGAAATCTAACAGGGGACGCAATCAGCCCCAGCATTTT
few	TRBD2	TRBV19	TRBJ2-1	CASSIRLSLAAAHHNEQFF	TGTGCCAGTAGTATTCGGCTGAGCCTAGCGGCCGCCCACCACAATGAGCAGTTCTTC
NA	NA	TRBV20-1	TRBJ1-2	CSATEKGGYGYTF	TGCAGTGCTACAGAGAAGGGGGGGTATGGCTACACCTTC
many	NA	TRBV9	TRBJ2-2	CASSLRPNTGELFF	TGTGCCAGCAGCCTACGGCCCAACACCGGGGAGCTGTTTTTT
many	NA	TRBV28	TRBJ1-5	CASSFRQVNQPQHF	TGTGCCAGCAGTTTTAGGCAGGTCAATCAGCCCCAGCATTTT
many	TRBD2	TRBV7-9	TRBJ2-7	CASSNSAAGAAYEQYF	TGTGCCAGCAGCAACTCCGCAGCGGGAGCTGCATACGAGCAGTACTTC
many	NA	TRBV3-1	TRBJ1-1	CASSQDSTGFGGAFF	TGTGCCAGCAGCCAGGACTCAACAGGGTTCGGGGGAGCTTTCTTT
NA	TRBD1	TRBV19	TRBJ2-2	CASSIDGTGGTGELFF	TGTGCCAGTAGTATAGATGGGACAGGGGGGACCGGGGAGCTGTTTTTT
many	NA	TRBV27	TRBJ1-2	CASSLEGSRLGYGYTF	TGTGCCAGCAGTTTAGAGGGGTCGAGGCTCGGCTATGGCTACACCTTC
many	NA	TRBV6-1	TRBJ2-1	CASSELQYNEQFF	TGTGCCAGCAGTGAATTACAGTACAATGAGCAGTTCTTC
NA	NA	TRBV20-1	TRBJ2-7	CSARDQFASLYEQYF	TGCAGTGCTAGAGATCAGTTTGCTAGCCTCTACGAGCAGTACTTC
few	TRBD1	TRBV20-1	TRBJ2-7	CSARDWTGIYEQYF	TGCAGTGCTAGAGACTGGACAGGGATCTACGAGCAGTACTTC
many	TRBD2	TRBV4-1	TRBJ2-1	CASSLPGGADEQFF	TGCGCCAGCAGCCTCCCGGGAGGAGCGGATGAGCAGTTCTTC
many	NA	TRBV5-6	TRBJ2-5	CASSLGGQSPAQYF	TGTGCCAGCAGCTTGGGTGGGCAGAGCCCCGCCCAGTACTTC
many	NA	TRBV5-1	TRBJ1-1	CASSLRNRDTEAFF	TGCGCCAGCAGCTTAAGAAATAGGGACACTGAAGCTTTCTTT
NA	NA	TRBV4-3	TRBJ1-2	CASSQELGTDYGYTF	TGCGCCAGCAGCCAAGAATTGGGGACTGACTATGGCTACACCTTC
many	NA	TRBV18	TRBJ2-1	CASSPPRGGRSHEQFF	TGTGCCAGCTCACCACCGAGGGGGGGGCGCAGCCATGAGCAGTTCTTC
few	NA	TRBV5-1	TRBJ1-6	CASGLGNHNSPLHF	TGCGCCAGCGGGCTGGGGAACCATAATTCACCCCTCCACTTT
many	TRBD2	TRBV2	TRBJ2-7	CASRRTSGTAQYF	TGTGCCAGCAGAAGGACTAGCGGGACCGCGCAGTACTTC
many	TRBD2	TRBV7-9	TRBJ2-1	CASSYTSGMRDEQFF	TGTGCCAGCAGCTACACTAGCGGGATGCGGGATGAGCAGTTCTTC
many	NA	TRBV29-1	TRBJ1-1	CSGVSLNTEAFF	TGCAGCGGAGTGTCCTTGAACACTGAAGCTTTCTTT
few	TRBD1	TRBV28	TRBJ1-4	CASSPNRGFNEKLFF	TGTGCCAGCAGTCCGAACAGGGGTTTCAATGAAAAACTGTTTTTT
NA	TRBD2	TRBV5-1	TRBJ2-7	CASSWGTSGRSSYEQYF	TGCGCCAGCAGCTGGGGGACTAGCGGGAGAAGCTCCTACGAGCAGTACTTC
many	TRBD1	TRBV6-1	TRBJ2-7	CASSEAGQRGSYEQYF	TGTGCCAGCAGTGAAGCGGGACAGAGAGGCTCCTACGAGCAGTACTTC
many	TRBD1	TRBV11-2	TRBJ2-1	CASSPRDRGHDEQFF	TGTGCCAGCAGCCCTAGGGACAGGGGGCATGATGAGCAGTTCTTC
NA	TRBD1	TRBV11-2	TRBJ2-7	CASSPGQGFSYEQYF	TGTGCCAGCAGCCCGGGACAGGGGTTCTCCTACGAGCAGTACTTC
many	TRBD1	TRBV20-1	TRBJ1-4	CSALHLGTGNEKLFF	TGCAGTGCCCTCCATCTGGGGACAGGGAATGAAAAACTGTTTTTT
many	TRBD2	TRBV3-1	TRBJ2-3	CASSQIAGDTDTQYF	TGTGCCAGCAGCCAGATAGCGGGAGATACAGATACGCAGTATTTT
NA	TRBD2	TRBV7-7	TRBJ2-2	CASSQRLAGSTGELFF	TGTGCTAGCAGCCAGAGACTAGCGGGTAGCACCGGGGAGCTGTTTTTT
many	NA	TRBV28	TRBJ1-1	CASSARVVPGTEAFF	TGTGCCAGCAGTGCCCGAGTGGTTCCGGGCACTGAAGCTTTCTTT
NA	TRBD2	TRBV9	TRBJ2-3	CASSRSSGRGPTDTQYF	TGTGCCAGCAGCAGATCTAGCGGGAGAGGCCCCACAGATACGCAGTATTTT
many	NA	TRBV20-1	TRBJ2-3	CSARLGDATDTQYF	TGCAGTGCTAGGTTGGGGGACGCCACAGATACGCAGTATTTT